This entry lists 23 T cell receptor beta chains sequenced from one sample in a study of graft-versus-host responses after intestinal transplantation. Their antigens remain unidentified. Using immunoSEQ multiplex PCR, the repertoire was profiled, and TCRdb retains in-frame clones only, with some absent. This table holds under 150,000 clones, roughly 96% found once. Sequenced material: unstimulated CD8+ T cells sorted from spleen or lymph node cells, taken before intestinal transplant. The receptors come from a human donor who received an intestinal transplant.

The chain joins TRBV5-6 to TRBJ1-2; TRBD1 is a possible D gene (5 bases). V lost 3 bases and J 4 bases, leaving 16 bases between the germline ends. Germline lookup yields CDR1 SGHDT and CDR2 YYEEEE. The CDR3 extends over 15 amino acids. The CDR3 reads CASSSQGSGAYGYTF. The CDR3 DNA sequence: TGTGCCAGCAGCTCACAAGGGTCCGGGGCCTATGGCTACACCTTC.

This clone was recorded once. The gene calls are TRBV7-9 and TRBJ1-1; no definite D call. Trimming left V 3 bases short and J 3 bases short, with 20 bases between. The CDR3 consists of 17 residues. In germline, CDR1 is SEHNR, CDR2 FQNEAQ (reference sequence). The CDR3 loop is CASSLGRPIRADTEAFF. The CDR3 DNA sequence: TGTGCCAGCAGCTTGGGGAGACCAATCCGGGCGGACACTGAAGCTTTCTTT.

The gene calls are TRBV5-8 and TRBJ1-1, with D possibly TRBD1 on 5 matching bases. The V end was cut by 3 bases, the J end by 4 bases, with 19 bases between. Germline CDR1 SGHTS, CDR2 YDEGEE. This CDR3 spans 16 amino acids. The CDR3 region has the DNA TGTGCCAGCAGCTCCGGCACTGGACCGGGGGGCACTGAAGCTTTCTTT. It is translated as CASSSGTGPGGTEAFF.

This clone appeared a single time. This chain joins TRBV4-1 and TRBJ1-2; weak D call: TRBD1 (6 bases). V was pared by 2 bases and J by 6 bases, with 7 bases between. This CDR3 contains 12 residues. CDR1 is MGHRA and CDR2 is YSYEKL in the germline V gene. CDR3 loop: CASSQQGNGYTF. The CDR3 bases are TGCGCCAGCAGCCAACAGGGGAATGGCTACACCTTC.

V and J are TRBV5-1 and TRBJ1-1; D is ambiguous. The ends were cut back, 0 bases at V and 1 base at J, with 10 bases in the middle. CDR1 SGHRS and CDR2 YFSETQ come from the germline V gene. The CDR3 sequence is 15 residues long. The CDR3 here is CASSLVGERNTEAFF. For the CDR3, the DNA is TGCGCCAGCAGCTTGGTGGGAGAGCGGAACACTGAAGCTTTCTTT.

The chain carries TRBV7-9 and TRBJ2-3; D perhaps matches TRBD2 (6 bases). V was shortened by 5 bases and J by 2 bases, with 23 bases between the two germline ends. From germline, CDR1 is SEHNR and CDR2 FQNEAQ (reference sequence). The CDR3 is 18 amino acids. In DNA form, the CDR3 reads TGTGCCAGCAGCGAGCTAAGCGGGCGGGCTGACTTCACAGATACGCAGTATTTT. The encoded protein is CASSELSGRADFTDTQYF.

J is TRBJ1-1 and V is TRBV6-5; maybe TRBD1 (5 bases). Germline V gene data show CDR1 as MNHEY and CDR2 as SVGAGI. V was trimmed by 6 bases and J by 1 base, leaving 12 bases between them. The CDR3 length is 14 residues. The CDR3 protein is CASRERQWNTEAFF. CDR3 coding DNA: TGTGCCAGCAGAGAAAGACAGTGGAACACTGAAGCTTTCTTT.

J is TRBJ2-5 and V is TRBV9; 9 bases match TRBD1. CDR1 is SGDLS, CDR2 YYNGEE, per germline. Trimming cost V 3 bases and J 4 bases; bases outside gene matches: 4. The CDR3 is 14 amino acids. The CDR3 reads CASSDGDRVETQYF. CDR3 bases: TGTGCCAGCAGCGATGGGGACAGGGTAGAGACCCAGTACTTC.

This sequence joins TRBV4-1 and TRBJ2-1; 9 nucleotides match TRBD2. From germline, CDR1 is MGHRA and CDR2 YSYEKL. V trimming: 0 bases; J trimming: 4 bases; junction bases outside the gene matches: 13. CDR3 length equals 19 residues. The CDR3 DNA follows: TGCGCCAGCAGCCAAGATCGCGGTAGCGGGAGTCCGATATACAATGAGCAGTTCTTC. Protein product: CASSQDRGSGSPIYNEQFF.

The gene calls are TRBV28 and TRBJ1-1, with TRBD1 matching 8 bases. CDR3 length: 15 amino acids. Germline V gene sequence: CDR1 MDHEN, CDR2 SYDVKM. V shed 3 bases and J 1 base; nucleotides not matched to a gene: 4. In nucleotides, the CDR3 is TGTGCCAGCAGTTTGGTACAGGGGGGGAACACTGAAGCTTTCTTT. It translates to CASSLVQGGNTEAFF.

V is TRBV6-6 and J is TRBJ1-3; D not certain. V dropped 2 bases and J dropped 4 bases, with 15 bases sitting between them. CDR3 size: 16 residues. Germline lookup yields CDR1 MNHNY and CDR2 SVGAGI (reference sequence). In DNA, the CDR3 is TGTGCCAGCAGTTACCGGACCGGAGCTCCGGGAAACACCATATATTTT. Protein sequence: CASSYRTGAPGNTIYF.

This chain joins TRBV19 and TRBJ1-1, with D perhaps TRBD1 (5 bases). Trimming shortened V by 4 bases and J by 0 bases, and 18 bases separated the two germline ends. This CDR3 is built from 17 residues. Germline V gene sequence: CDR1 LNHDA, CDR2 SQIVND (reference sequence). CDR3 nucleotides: TGTGCCAGTAGTACGGTCGGGGGTTTGGGAATGAACACTGAAGCTTTCTTT. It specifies CASSTVGGLGMNTEAFF.

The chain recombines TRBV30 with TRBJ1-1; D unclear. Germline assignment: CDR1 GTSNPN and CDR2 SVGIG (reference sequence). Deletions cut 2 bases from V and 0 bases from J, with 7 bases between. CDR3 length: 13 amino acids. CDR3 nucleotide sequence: TGTGCCTGGAGTCACCACATGAACACTGAAGCTTTCTTT. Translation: CAWSHHMNTEAFF.

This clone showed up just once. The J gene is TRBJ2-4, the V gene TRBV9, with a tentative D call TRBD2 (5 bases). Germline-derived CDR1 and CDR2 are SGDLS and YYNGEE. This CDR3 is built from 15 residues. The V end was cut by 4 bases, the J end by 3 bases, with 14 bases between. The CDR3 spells CASSPSGGSKNIQYF. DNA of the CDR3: TGTGCCAGCAGCCCATCTGGAGGCAGCAAAAACATTCAGTACTTC. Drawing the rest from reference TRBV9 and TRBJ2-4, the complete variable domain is DSGVTQTPKHLITATGQRVTLRCSPRSGDLSVYWYQQSLDQGLQFLIQYYNGEERAKGNILERFSAQQFPDLHSELNLSSLELGDSALYFCASSPSGGSKNIQYFGAGTRLSVL.

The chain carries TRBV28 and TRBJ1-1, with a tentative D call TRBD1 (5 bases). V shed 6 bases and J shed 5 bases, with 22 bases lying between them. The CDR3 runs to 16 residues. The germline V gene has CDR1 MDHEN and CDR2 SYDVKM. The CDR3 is CASREDRDSWGTEAFF. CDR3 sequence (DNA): TGTGCCAGCAGAGAAGACCGGGACTCCTGGGGGACTGAAGCTTTCTTT.

The CDR3 DNA reads TGTGCCAGCAGTGAGGGAGGGAGGGCCTACGAGCAGTACTTC. Translated: CASSEGGRAYEQYF. The rearrangement uses TRBV25-1 and TRBJ2-7; 7 positions match TRBD2. The V gene end was trimmed by 3 bases and the J gene end by 2 bases; junction bases not matched to a gene: 4. Per the germline V gene, CDR1 is MGHDK and CDR2 is SYGVNS. This CDR3 has 14 amino acids.

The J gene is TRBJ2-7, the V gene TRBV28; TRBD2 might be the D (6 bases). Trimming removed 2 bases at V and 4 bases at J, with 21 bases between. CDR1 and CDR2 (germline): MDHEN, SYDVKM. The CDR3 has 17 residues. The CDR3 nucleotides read TGTGCCAGCAGTTTAGAACCCTCGGGAGCAGGGCTTTACGAGCAGTACTTC. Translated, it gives CASSLEPSGAGLYEQYF.

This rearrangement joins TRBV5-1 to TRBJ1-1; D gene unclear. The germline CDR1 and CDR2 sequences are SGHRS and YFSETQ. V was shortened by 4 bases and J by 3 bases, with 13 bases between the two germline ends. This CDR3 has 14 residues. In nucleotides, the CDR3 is TGCGCCAGCAGCCAAATCTACGGCGACACTGAAGCTTTCTTT. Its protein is CASSQIYGDTEAFF.

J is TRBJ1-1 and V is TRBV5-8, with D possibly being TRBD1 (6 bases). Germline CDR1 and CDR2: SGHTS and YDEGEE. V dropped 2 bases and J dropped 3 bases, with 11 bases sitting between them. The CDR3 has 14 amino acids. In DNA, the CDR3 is TGTGCCAGCAGCTTAAAGGGGGTATACACTGAAGCTTTCTTT. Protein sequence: CASSLKGVYTEAFF.

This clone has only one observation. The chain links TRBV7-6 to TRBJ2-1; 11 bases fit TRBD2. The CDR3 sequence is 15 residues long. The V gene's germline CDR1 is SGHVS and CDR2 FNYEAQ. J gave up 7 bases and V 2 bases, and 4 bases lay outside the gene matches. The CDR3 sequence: CASSLITSGRNEQFF. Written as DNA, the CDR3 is TGTGCCAGCAGCTTAATTACTAGCGGGAGAAATGAGCAGTTCTTC. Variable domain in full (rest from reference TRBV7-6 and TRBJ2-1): GAGVSQSPRYKVTKRGQDVALRCDPISGHVSLYWYRQALGQGPEFLTYFNYEAQQDKSGLPNDRFSAERPEGSISTLTIQRTEQRDSAMYRCASSLITSGRNEQFFGPGTRLTVL.

CDR3 in amino acids: CASSLEGWDTEAFF. CDR3 nucleotides: TGTGCCAGCAGCTTAGAGGGATGGGACACTGAAGCTTTCTTT. This chain uses TRBV7-4 with TRBJ1-1; D gene ambiguous. V lost 1 base to trimming and J lost 3 bases, with 9 bases between them. The CDR3 is 14 residues long. The germline V gene encodes CDR1 SGHVT and CDR2 SQSDAQ.

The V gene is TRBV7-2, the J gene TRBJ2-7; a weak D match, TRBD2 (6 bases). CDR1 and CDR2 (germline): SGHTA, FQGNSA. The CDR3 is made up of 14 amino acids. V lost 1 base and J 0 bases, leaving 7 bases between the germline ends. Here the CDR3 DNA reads TGTGCCAGCAGCTTAGGGGGAGGCTCCTACGAGCAGTACTTC. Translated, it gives CASSLGGGSYEQYF.

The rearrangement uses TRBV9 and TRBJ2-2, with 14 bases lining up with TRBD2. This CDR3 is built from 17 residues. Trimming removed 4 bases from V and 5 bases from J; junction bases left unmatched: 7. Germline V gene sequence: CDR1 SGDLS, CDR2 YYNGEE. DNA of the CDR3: TGTGCCAGCAGCCTCGGACTAGCGGGAGGTGGGACCGGGGAGCTGTTTTTT. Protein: CASSLGLAGGGTGELFF.